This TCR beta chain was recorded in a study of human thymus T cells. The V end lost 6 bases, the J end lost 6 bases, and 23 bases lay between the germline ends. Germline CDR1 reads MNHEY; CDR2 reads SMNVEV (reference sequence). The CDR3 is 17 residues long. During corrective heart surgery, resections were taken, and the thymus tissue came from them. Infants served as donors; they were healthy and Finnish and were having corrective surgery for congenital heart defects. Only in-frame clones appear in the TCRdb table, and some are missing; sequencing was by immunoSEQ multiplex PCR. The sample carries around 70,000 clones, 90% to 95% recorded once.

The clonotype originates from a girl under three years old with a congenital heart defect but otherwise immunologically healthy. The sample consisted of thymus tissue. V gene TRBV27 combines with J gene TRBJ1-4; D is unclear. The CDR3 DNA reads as TGTGCCAGCAGCCCAGACCCGGTGACCGTCGTGGATGAAAAACTGTTTTTT. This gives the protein CASSPDPVTVVDEKLFF.